This is a list of T cell receptor beta chains from one sample in a study of early T cells in non-severe SARS-CoV-2 infection. TCRdb ran MiXCR on the 5' RACE reads and lists one entry per CDR3 protein. The sample shows just over 60,000 distinct CDR3 sequences, roughly a tenth of them seen only once. Source material: whole blood. The receptors come from an adult who was a healthcare worker with PCR-confirmed SARS-CoV-2 infection or an uninfected control (not recorded which). CDR3s include the opening cysteine and the closing phenylalanine or tryptophan. The order of the fields is CDR3 DNA, CDR3 protein, V gene, clone size, D gene, J gene. A D gene is named only where the DNA matches it firmly. Not every row has a clone size; where given, it reads once, few, many or a size class.

DNA: TGTGCCAGCAAAGGGACAGGGAGTTTTCCAGATACGCAGTATTTT
CDR3: CASKGTGSFPDTQYF
V: TRBV2
size: -
D: TRBD1
J: TRBJ2-3

DNA: TGTGCCAGCAGTCGACCCGGGACGCAAAAAACAGATACGCAGTATTTT
CDR3: CASSRPGTQKTDTQYF
V: TRBV12-3/TRBV12-4
size: -
D: -
J: TRBJ2-3

DNA: TGTGCCAGCTCACCTAACAGGGGAAGCACAGATACGCAGTATTTT
CDR3: CASSPNRGSTDTQYF
V: TRBV18
size: few
D: TRBD1
J: TRBJ2-3

DNA: TGTGCCAGCAGTGAAATGGGGGACAGCAATTCACCCCTCCACTTT
CDR3: CASSEMGDSNSPLHF
V: TRBV6-1
size: many
D: TRBD1
J: TRBJ1-6

DNA: TGCGCCAGCAGCACGCAGGGGGGCCGGGACACTGAAGCTTTCTTT
CDR3: CASSTQGGRDTEAFF
V: TRBV5-1
size: -
D: TRBD1
J: TRBJ1-1

DNA: TGTGCCAGCAGTGGATCCTTTGGAGGGACTGAAGCTTTCTTT
CDR3: CASSGSFGGTEAFF
V: TRBV2
size: -
D: -
J: TRBJ1-1

DNA: TGCGCCAGCAACAAGGACAGGGGGCGTGAAAAACTGTTTTTT
CDR3: CASNKDRGREKLFF
V: TRBV4-1
size: many
D: TRBD1
J: TRBJ1-4

DNA: TGTGCCAGCAGCCAAGGACTAGCGGGGCAGAGCACAGATACGCAGTATTTT
CDR3: CASSQGLAGQSTDTQYF
V: TRBV4-2
size: -
D: TRBD2
J: TRBJ2-3

DNA: TGTGCCAGCAGCCAACTGATTACGGGGCCGGATGGAAACACCATATATTTT
CDR3: CASSQLITGPDGNTIYF
V: TRBV3-1
size: -
D: -
J: TRBJ1-3

DNA: TGTGCCACCAGTGACCCTACTAGTCTCGGCACAGATACGCAGTATTTT
CDR3: CATSDPTSLGTDTQYF
V: TRBV24-1
size: many
D: -
J: TRBJ2-3

DNA: TGTGCCAGCAGGGGACGCCGGGACAAAATCACTGAAGCTTTCTTT
CDR3: CASRGRRDKITEAFF
V: TRBV6-5
size: many
D: -
J: TRBJ1-1

DNA: TGTGCCAGCAGTTTAGGGGTTTTGCCTGCTGGCACTGAAGCTTTCTTT
CDR3: CASSLGVLPAGTEAFF
V: TRBV6-1
size: -
D: -
J: TRBJ1-1

DNA: TGTGCCAGCAGTCCCGTTAGGACAACTAATGAAAAACTGTTTTTT
CDR3: CASSPVRTTNEKLFF
V: TRBV27
size: few
D: -
J: TRBJ1-4

DNA: TGTGCCACCAGTGATTACAGGGCAGATACGCAGTATTTT
CDR3: CATSDYRADTQYF
V: TRBV24-1
size: -
D: -
J: TRBJ2-3

DNA: TGCGCCAGCACCCGATGGACAGGGAACTATGGCTACACCTTC
CDR3: CASTRWTGNYGYTF
V: TRBV10-2
size: -
D: TRBD1
J: TRBJ1-2

DNA: TGTGCCAGCACTAGGGGCTCAGGAAACACCATATATTTT
CDR3: CASTRGSGNTIYF
V: TRBV12-3/TRBV12-4
size: few
D: -
J: TRBJ1-3

DNA: TGTGCCAGCAGCCCGGCTCGGACACTCAGCACTGAAGCTTTCTTT
CDR3: CASSPARTLSTEAFF
V: TRBV11-2
size: -
D: -
J: TRBJ1-1